This T cell receptor (beta chain) is drawn from a study of cytomegalovirus exposure and HLA in healthy donors (dated by TCRdb to the late 2010s). Looking at the study overall: According to an earlier analysis of 450 to 650 of the donors, roughly 180 million T cells yielded 120 million or so unique TCR beta sequences and roughly 280 Gb of sequence data. HLA typing covered class I and class II loci at four-digit resolution. To study patterns of TCR occurrence, a later analysis re-analyzed previously published TCR beta repertoires from several hundred donors and added high-resolution HLA genotyping. The aim of the study was to test whether cataloging public T cell receptors could identify signatures of past pathogen exposure. A later genetic analysis used genome-wide SNP genotypes for about 60% of the roughly 670 donors, treating that subset as a discovery cohort. Besides the first cohort of roughly 700 subjects, a separate validation cohort made up of roughly 120 different subjects was used. Of the approximately 400 genotyped donors, less than 90% were placed in the genetic ancestry cluster associated with self-reported Caucasian donors. Using immunosequencing, the study profiled T cell repertoires from about 620 subjects and related those repertoires to cytomegalovirus serostatus. Donor age, sex, ethnicity and CMV serostatus were compiled alongside the repertoire data. Typing coverage differed by locus: A, B, C, DRB1 and DQB1 were typed in about 620-640 donors, DQA1 in about 500, DPA1 in some 610, and DPB1 in 450 to 480. An earlier analysis of roughly 600 of the donors used high-throughput TCR beta sequencing to judge whether each TCR beta V gene segment behaved as functional or pseudogenic. An early release covering roughly 600 HLA-typed donors comprised about 300 gigabases of sequencing data and around 85 million unique TCR sequences. All discovery cohort repertoires had been generated on a single sequencing platform. Rather than drawing on any new phenotypic data, the later analysis identified candidate immune exposures from TCR beta sequences and the way those sequences occurred across donors. To predict cytomegalovirus infection status, the study combined high-throughput TCR immunosequencing, statistical association of individual TCRs with disease status, and machine learning. Roughly 5 DR-DQ haplotypes were handled as single units for association and clustering because linkage in the cohort was strong. Among around 400 genotyped donors of the cohort, an average of approximately 220,000 unique TCR beta nucleotide sequences was sequenced per donor, of which approximately 18% were non-productive. The research as a whole found: Specific HLA alleles were associated with 16,951 TCR beta sequences at a false discovery rate of 0.05 in a later analysis. Immune exposure information for the cohort was limited to CMV serostatus. Linkage disequilibrium might explain the correlated functional status among segregating V segments, but an unknown experimental factor could not be excluded. A cluster of highly shared sequence variants was judged likely to represent a technical artifact of the sequencing pipeline. A further reported finding was that TCR beta sequences accurately predicted the HLA-A and HLA-B alleles for most subjects in the first cohort. According to a later analysis, most CMV-associated TCR beta chains appeared to be HLA-restricted, and the HLA associations seemed to be driven largely by CMV exposure. The study gave a list of 150 to 200 TCR beta chains associated with cytomegalovirus. The authors suggested that the approach could potentially be generalized to other disease states and immunological phenotypes. In a later analysis, the rate of TCR association differed among HLA loci, with DRB1 alleles having the most associated TCRs and HLA-C alleles having the fewest. The cohort was sequenced for TCR beta chains only, and without alpha or paired-chain data the features that could be detected were limited. Cytomegalovirus status was reported to be diagnosed by the classifier with high specificity and sensitivity in both the original and validation cohorts. Compared with the 666-donor mean, donors in an Asian-associated ancestry cluster had fewer N-insertions in productive TCRs, according to a later genetic analysis. In a later analysis, HLA-associated TCR beta chains were found to be more clonally expanded and to have lower generation probabilities than equally common non-associated chains. In a later genetic analysis, a missense DCLRE1C variant was associated with V-gene and J-gene trimming of TCR beta chains, and the association was replicated in an independent cohort. Strong co-occurrence of HLA alleles, especially DR and DQ, made assigning TCR associations to individual alleles difficult. While some public TCRs were present in many individuals, most TCR sequences turned up only very rarely across donors. Sequencing depth was assumed to be roughly uniform across donors in the presence/absence analyses, though that assumption may not hold. Roughly 17 rarely observed V segments, including chromosome 9 orphons, were excluded from the earlier analysis of a few hundred of the donors because counts were too low. According to a later analysis, parvovirus B19, influenza, CMV and Epstein-Barr virus appeared linked to several top co-occurrence clusters. A few of the identified cytomegalovirus-associated TCR beta chains were confirmed in vitro to be specific for cytomegalovirus antigens. An earlier analysis of 450 to 750 of the donors showed that most TCR beta V segments appeared in productive rearrangements either about 87% or about 30% of the time, which broadly matched IMGT annotations. Because HLA typing was missing for some donors at each locus, association tests included only the typed subset.

The cohort comprised fewer than 700 healthy bone marrow donors. All cohort members were sampled while nominally healthy, although unrecorded immune exposures were likely present. The donor was CMV seronegative and belonged to the group of around 350 seronegative cohort members. Each donor provided a peripheral blood sample, and peripheral blood mononuclear cells were used for TCR beta sequencing. Genomic DNA extraction from the blood cell samples was performed with the Qiagen DNeasy Blood Extraction Kit. Receptor libraries were prepared by the immunoSEQ multiplex PCR assay. For the multiplex PCR, a mixture combining 60 forward primers for TCR Vbeta segments and 13 reverse primers for TCR Jbeta segments was used. A multiplex PCR assay on genomic DNA amplified the CDR3 region of rearranged TCR beta genes. On the Illumina HiSeq System, the amplified TCR beta libraries were sequenced as 87-base-pair reads. On the study's bioinformatics: In a later analysis, tens of millions of unique TCR beta chains were counted across the 666 repertoires, and roughly 9.9 million of these chains were shared by at least two donors. To remove PCR and sequencing errors, raw reads were error-corrected and collapsed into unique sequences using a nearest-neighbor algorithm that merged closely related sequences. CDR3 sequences were aligned to IMGT reference sequences to assign V, D and J gene segments. For a sequence to be retained, a match of at least six nucleotides was required to both a V gene segment and a J gene segment. A rearrangement counted as productive if the CDR3 had no stop codons and remained in frame with V and J, and every other rearrangement counted as non-productive. CDR3 was defined according to IMGT convention as the region running from the second conserved V-encoded cysteine to the conserved J-encoded phenylalanine. The earlier analysis of about 560 of the donors excluded any sequence lacking an unambiguous match to a single V gene segment. An earlier analysis of fewer than 750 of the donors called V segments functional above 56.7% productive rearrangements and segregating when the between-donor standard deviation exceeded 5%. A statistical classification framework was built to diagnose cytomegalovirus status from the catalog of TCR beta chain sequences. In a later analysis, TCR nucleotide sequences were compared against IMGT/GENE-DB human TR gene sequences so that V and J genes could be assigned. The TCRdist pipeline was used in a later analysis to assign CDR3 sequences and most-parsimonious VDJ recombination scenarios. In a later analysis, each TCR beta chain was defined by its CDR3 amino acid sequence together with its V-gene family, and reads lacking a unique V-gene family were excluded. A later analysis removed nearly 600 highly shared, low-generation-probability nucleotide sequences to deal with suspected cross-contamination and a sequencing artifact. In a later analysis, a clonal expansion index for each public chain was calculated from normalized within-repertoire ranks of inferred template counts. Generation probabilities in a later analysis came from a VDJ recombination model fitted to out-of-frame rearrangements, and those results were checked against IGoR. In a later analysis, TCR-TCR, TCR-HLA and TCR-CMV co-occurrence was scored with hypergeometric tests, and a repertoire-size bias correction was applied to TCR pairs. False discovery rates were estimated in a later analysis by permuting HLA or CMV assignments 20 times. In a later analysis, co-occurring TCRs were grouped with DBSCAN, and TCRdist sequence similarity was added when clustering was performed within HLA-allele-positive subsets. Repertoires with fewer than 30,000 or more than 120,000 public chains, plus five repertoires with anomalous nucleotide sharing, were excluded from co-occurrence clustering. TCRdb provides this immuneACCESS table in a form limited to in-frame rearrangements. Some clones are lacking; in checked studies, under half of them reflect an unresolved V gene, and why the rest are absent is not known. Clonal size and the V and J genes are those of that table, whereas D and trimming came from the DNA. In this sample the table shows about 130,000 clones, around 77% of which occur a single time. The ten largest account for 2% to 2.5% of the sample.

Comments on this clone: The antigen it binds to is not known. No much larger clone is present one base from it, and per-base qualities are unavailable.

The origin of this receptor is a man younger than 45 in good health and CMV-seronegative. The sequenced sample was PBMCs.

The CDR3 reads as follows: CASSGTSGRGIYNEQFF. The DNA sequence is TGTGCCAGCAGCGGGACTAGCGGGAGGGGTATCTACAATGAGCAGTTCTTC. The chain uses TRBV9 and TRBJ2-1; 15 central nucleotides agree with TRBD2. The germline V gene gives CDR1 as SGDLS and CDR2 as YYNGEE. Compared with germline, V lacks 3 bases and J lacks 3 bases; bases without a gene match: 4. Including the terminal cysteine and phenylalanine, the CDR3 comprises 17 residues. The retained sequence is limited to the CDR3, 51 bases, with the frame set at the first base.